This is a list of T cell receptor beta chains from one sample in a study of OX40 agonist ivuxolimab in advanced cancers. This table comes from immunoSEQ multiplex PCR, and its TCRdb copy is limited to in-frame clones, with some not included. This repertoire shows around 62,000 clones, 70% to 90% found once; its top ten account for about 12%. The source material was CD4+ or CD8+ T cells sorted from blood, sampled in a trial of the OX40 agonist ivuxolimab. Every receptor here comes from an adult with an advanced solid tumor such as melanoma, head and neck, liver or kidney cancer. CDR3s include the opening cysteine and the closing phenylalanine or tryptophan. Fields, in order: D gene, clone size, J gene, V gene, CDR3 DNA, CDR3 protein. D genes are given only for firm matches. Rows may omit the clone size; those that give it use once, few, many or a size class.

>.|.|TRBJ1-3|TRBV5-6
TGTGCCAGCAGCTCGATCCCTCTAGGGGCCCCCTCTGGAAACACCATATATTTT
CASSSIPLGAPSGNTIYF
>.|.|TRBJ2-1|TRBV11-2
TGTGCCAGCAGCTCGATTGAGACGGGCCCTTTCTCCTACAATGAGCAGTTCTTC
CASSSIETGPFSYNEQFF
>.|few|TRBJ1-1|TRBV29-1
TGCAGCGTTGAAGGCAGACAGTACACTGAAGCTTTCTTT
CSVEGRQYTEAFF
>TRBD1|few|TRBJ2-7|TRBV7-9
TGTGCCAGCAGCCCCGGGACAGGGGGCCCCTACGAGCAGTACTTC
CASSPGTGGPYEQYF
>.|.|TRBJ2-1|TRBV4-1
TGCGCCAGCAGCCCGACCCAAAGCTCCTACAATGAGCAGTTCTTC
CASSPTQSSYNEQFF
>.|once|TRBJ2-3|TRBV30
TGTGCCTGGAGTGGACTAGGACCTTTCACAGATACGCAGTATTTT
CAWSGLGPFTDTQYF
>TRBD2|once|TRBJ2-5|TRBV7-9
TGTGCCAGCAGCTTAAGCGGGAGGAAGGAGACCCAGTACTTC
CASSLSGRKETQYF
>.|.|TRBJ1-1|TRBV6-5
TGTGCCAGCAGTTTATTCCCCCCTGGGACGGTTGAAGCTTTCTTT
CASSLFPPGTVEAFF
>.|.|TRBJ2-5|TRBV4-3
TGCGCCAGCAGCCCCACTGCCTCTCGGTCCCAAGAGACCCAGTACTTC
CASSPTASRSQETQYF
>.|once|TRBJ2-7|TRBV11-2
TGTGCCAGCAGCTGGGGACTTTACGAGCAGTACTTC
CASSWGLYEQYF
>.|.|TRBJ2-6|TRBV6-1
TGTGCCAGCACCCAGTCACCCTCTGGGGCCAACGTCCTGACTTTC
CASTQSPSGANVLTF
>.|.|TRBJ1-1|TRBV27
TGTGCCAGCAGTCCCGTTGCTCAGGGGTGGACTGAAGCTTTCTTT
CASSPVAQGWTEAFF
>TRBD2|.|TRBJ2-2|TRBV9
TGTGCCAGCAGGGTTGGGACTAGCGGCACCGGGGAGCTGTTTTTT
CASRVGTSGTGELFF
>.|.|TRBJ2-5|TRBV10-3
TGTGCCATCGGCCATAGTTGGGGGAGCCAAGAGACCCAGTACTTC
CAIGHSWGSQETQYF
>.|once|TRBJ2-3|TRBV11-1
TGTGCCAGCAGCTTAGATATGGGAGGCCCTACAGATACGCAGTATTTT
CASSLDMGGPTDTQYF
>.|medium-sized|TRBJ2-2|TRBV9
TGTGCCAGCAGCCCATCCAACACCGGGGAGCTGTTTTTT
CASSPSNTGELFF
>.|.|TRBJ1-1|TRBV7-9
TGTGCCAGCAGCTTACTAGTGAACACTGAAGCTTTCTTT
CASSLLVNTEAFF
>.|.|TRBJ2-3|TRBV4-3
TGCGCCAGCAGCCAAGAGCTTCGGACACCGGAGATCACAGATACGCAGTATTTT
CASSQELRTPEITDTQYF
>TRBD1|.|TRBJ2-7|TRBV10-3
TGTGCCATCAAGGGGGCAGGGAGTTTTTACGAGCAGTACTTC
CAIKGAGSFYEQYF
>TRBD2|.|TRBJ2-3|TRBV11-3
TGTGCCAGCAGGATGACTAGCGGGAGAACAGATACGCAGTATTTT
CASRMTSGRTDTQYF
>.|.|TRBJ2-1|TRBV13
TGTGCCAGCAGCTGGACCCAGGATGAGCAGTTCTTC
CASSWTQDEQFF
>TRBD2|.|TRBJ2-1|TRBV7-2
TGTGCCAGCATAAACCCGCGGGAGGAACCCCATGAGCAGTTCTTC
CASINPREEPHEQFF
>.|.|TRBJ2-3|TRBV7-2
TGTGCCAGCAGCTTCAGGTCAGAACAGTATTTT
CASSFRSEQYF
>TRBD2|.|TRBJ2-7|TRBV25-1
TGTGCCAGCAGTGGACTAGCGGGAGGAGGTGAGCAGTACTTC
CASSGLAGGGEQYF
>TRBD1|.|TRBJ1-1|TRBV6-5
TGTGCCAGCAGTTACGACAGGGAAGGGAACACTGAAGCTTTCTTT
CASSYDREGNTEAFF
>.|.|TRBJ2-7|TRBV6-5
TGTGCCAGCAGTTACTCAAGGTCAGGGTACTCCTACGAGCAGTACTTC
CASSYSRSGYSYEQYF
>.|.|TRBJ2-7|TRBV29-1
TGCAGCGTTGTCGACGGTCACTACGAGCAGTACTTC
CSVVDGHYEQYF
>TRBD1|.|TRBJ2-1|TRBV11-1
TGTGCCAGCAGCTTCTCGACAGGGCTGGATGAGCAGTTCTTC
CASSFSTGLDEQFF
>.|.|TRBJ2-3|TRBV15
TGTGCCACCAGCGGTTTGGTACAGGGAACAGATACGCAGTATTTT
CATSGLVQGTDTQYF
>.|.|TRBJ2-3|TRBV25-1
TGTGCCAGCAGTGACTCCCGGTATACGCAGTATTTT
CASSDSRYTQYF
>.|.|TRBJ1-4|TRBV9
TGTGCCAGCAGCGGGAGCGAGGTAGGGTCCACTAATGAAAAACTGTTTTTT
CASSGSEVGSTNEKLFF
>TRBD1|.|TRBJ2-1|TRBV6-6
TGTGCCAGCGGAGCCGGGACAGGGTGGGGTAATGAGCAGTTCTTC
CASGAGTGWGNEQFF
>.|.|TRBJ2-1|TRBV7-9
TGTGCCAGCAGCTTGGGCGGGTACTCCTACAATGAGCAGTTCTTC
CASSLGGYSYNEQFF
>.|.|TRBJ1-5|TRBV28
TGTGCCAGCAGCCTACAGGGTGGGCAGCCCCAGCATTTT
CASSLQGGQPQHF
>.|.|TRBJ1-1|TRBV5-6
TGTGCCAGCAGCTCCCAGGTTCTGGACAGCCATATGAACACTGAAGCTTTCTTT
CASSSQVLDSHMNTEAFF
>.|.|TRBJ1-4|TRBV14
TGTGCCAGCAGCCAAGATCCGGCAGGAACTAATGAAAAACTGTTTTTT
CASSQDPAGTNEKLFF
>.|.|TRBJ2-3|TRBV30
TGTGCCTGGAGTCTGGGGGGCGGGACAGATACGCAGTATTTT
CAWSLGGGTDTQYF
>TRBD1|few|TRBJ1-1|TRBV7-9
TGTGCCAGCAGTCCGATCCGGACAGGAGTGAACACTGAAGCTTTCTTT
CASSPIRTGVNTEAFF
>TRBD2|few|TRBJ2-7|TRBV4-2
TGTGCCAGCAGCCAAGGACTAGCGGGAGGGTACGAGCAGTACTTC
CASSQGLAGGYEQYF
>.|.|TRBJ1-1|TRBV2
TGTGCCCCCAGTGGAGGGAGGGCCACTGAAGCTTTCTTT
CAPSGGRATEAFF
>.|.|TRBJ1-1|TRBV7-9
TGTGCCAGCAGCTTAGGTTTATTGAAAGCTTTCTTT
CASSLGLLKAFF
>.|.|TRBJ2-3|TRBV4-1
TGCGCCAGCAGCCCGGCCCCCACAGATACGCAGTATTTT
CASSPAPTDTQYF
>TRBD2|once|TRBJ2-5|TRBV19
TGTGCCAGTAGCCGACTAGCGGGAGACGGAGAGACCCAGTACTTC
CASSRLAGDGETQYF
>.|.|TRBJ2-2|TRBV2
TGTGCCAGCAGTGAAGTTAACGGGGAGCTGTTTTTT
CASSEVNGELFF
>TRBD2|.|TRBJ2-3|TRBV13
TGTGCCAGCAGCTTACTAGCGGGGGGGCCCACAGATACGCAGTATTTT
CASSLLAGGPTDTQYF
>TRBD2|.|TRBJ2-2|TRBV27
TGTGCCAGCAGTCTGCTAGCGGGGGCGAACACCGGGGAGCTGTTTTTT
CASSLLAGANTGELFF
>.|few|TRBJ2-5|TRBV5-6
TGTGCCAGCAGCTTAAGCTATAGGCAGACCCAGTACTTC
CASSLSYRQTQYF
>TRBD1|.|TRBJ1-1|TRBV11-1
TGTGCCAGCAGCTTAGTACAGGGGGCAACTGAAGCTTTCTTT
CASSLVQGATEAFF
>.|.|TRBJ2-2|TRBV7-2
TGTGCCAGCGGCTCAACGCTCACAGGGCGCACCGGGGAGCTGTTTTTT
CASGSTLTGRTGELFF